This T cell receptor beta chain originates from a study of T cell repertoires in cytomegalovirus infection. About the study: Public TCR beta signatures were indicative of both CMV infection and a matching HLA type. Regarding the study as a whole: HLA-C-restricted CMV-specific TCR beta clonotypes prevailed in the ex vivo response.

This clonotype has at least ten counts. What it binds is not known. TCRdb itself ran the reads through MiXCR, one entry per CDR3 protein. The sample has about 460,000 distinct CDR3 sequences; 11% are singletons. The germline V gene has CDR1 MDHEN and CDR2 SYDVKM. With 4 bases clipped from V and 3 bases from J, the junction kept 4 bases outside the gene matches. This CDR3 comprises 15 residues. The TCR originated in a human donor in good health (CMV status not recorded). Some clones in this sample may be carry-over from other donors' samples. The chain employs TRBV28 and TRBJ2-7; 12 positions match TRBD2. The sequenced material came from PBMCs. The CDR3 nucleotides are TGTGCCAGCAGTTCCGGACTAGCGGGGCACTACGAGCAGTACTTC. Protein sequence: CASSSGLAGHYEQYF.